The 22 T cell receptor beta chains below were found in one sample sequenced in a study of blood T cell repertoires in COVID-19. The data were produced by immunoSEQ multiplex PCR, yet TCRdb's version contains in-frame clones alone and is incomplete. The table records about 300,000 clones, roughly 87% of them present only once. The sequencing sample was made of peripheral blood. The receptors come from a man in his late teens or twenties with active or convalescent COVID-19.

The V call is TRBV11-2, the J call TRBJ2-3, with 8 nucleotides matching TRBD2. The CDR3 runs to 16 residues. Losses at the gene ends were 6 bases for V and 1 base for J; bases not matched to a gene: 9. The germline V gene has CDR1 SGHAT and CDR2 FQNNGV. CDR3 in DNA: TGTGCCAGCAGGTATCTCGCGGGAGGAGGCACAGATACGCAGTATTTT. Translated, it gives CASRYLAGGGTDTQYF.

The rearrangement links TRBV29-1 to TRBJ1-1; TRBD1 matches 7 bases. The CDR3 spans 14 residues. Germline V gene data show CDR1 as SQVTM and CDR2 as ANQGSEA. The J segment lost 0 bases and the V segment lost 6 bases, leaving 7 bases of the junction unmatched. The CDR3 bases are TGCAGCGTGGGGGAAGGGACAGTGAACACTGAAGCTTTCTTT. Protein: CSVGEGTVNTEAFF.

The chain links TRBV28 to TRBJ1-2; perhaps TRBD1 as D (6 bases). Deletions cut 5 bases from V and 8 bases from J, with 15 bases between. The CDR3 runs to 13 residues. Germline assignment: CDR1 MDHEN and CDR2 SYDVKM. The CDR3 DNA follows: TGTGCCAGCAGTAGAGCAGGGGTTTGGGGCTACACCTTC. Amino acid sequence: CASSRAGVWGYTF.

This chain uses TRBV7-9 with TRBJ2-7; D might be TRBD1 (6 bases). Trimming took off 6 bases at V and 6 bases at J, with 30 bases between the two ends. Germline CDR1 reads SEHNR; CDR2 reads FQNEAQ (reference sequence). The CDR3 runs 18 residues. CDR3 DNA sequence: TGTGCCAGCAGTTTACCCCCAGGGGCAGCCACCCTGATTTCCGAGCAGTACTTC. It codes for CASSLPPGAATLISEQYF.

The V and J genes are TRBV9 and TRBJ1-2, with D uncertain. The CDR3 runs to 13 residues. The germline gives CDR1 SGDLS, CDR2 YYNGEE. Trimming cost V 6 bases and J 9 bases, with 18 bases left between them. The CDR3: CASTTRDNGRYTF. The CDR3 nucleotides are TGTGCCAGCACCACTAGGGATAACGGTCGCTACACCTTC.

The chain recombines TRBV3-1 (or the pseudogene TRBV3-2) with TRBJ2-6; D gene uncertain. V was shortened by 2 bases and J by 0 bases, with 5 bases between the two germline ends. The length of the CDR3 is 15 residues. Germline assignment: CDR1 LGHDT and CDR2 YNNKEL (reference sequence). CDR3 bases: TGTGCCAGCAGCCAATGGAGCTCTGGGGCCAACGTCCTGACTTTC. This sequence encodes CASSQWSSGANVLTF.

The chain uses TRBV6-5 and TRBJ2-2, with D possibly TRBD2 on 5 matching bases. Trimming removed 2 bases at V and 6 bases at J, with 7 bases between. CDR1 is MNHEY and CDR2 is SVGAGI in the germline V gene. This CDR3 has 13 amino acids. The chain's CDR3 is CASSYGSPGELFF. CDR3 nucleotide sequence: TGTGCCAGCAGTTACGGGAGTCCCGGGGAGCTGTTTTTT.

The chain couples TRBV27 to TRBJ2-1, with 9 bases matching TRBD2. The CDR3 totals 15 residues. The V gene's germline CDR1 is MNHEY and CDR2 SMNVEV (reference sequence). The V segment lost 6 bases and the J segment 7 bases; nucleotides outside the gene matches: 10. The DNA for the CDR3 is TGTGCCAGCAGGGGGGGACTAGCCCCCCCGAATGAGCAGTTCTTC. It is translated as CASRGGLAPPNEQFF.

The genes are TRBV29-1 and TRBJ2-2; tentative D call: TRBD1 (7 bases). Germline lookup yields CDR1 SQVTM and CDR2 ANQGSEA. The length of the CDR3 is 13 residues. Trimming took 2 bases from V and 6 from J, leaving 10 bases between them. The chain's CDR3 is CSVETGEAGELFF. The CDR3 DNA reads as TGCAGCGTTGAAACAGGGGAGGCCGGGGAGCTGTTTTTT.

This sequence joins TRBV2 and TRBJ1-5; D may be TRBD1 (6 bases). V lost 4 bases and J 0 bases, leaving 10 bases between the germline ends. CDR1 SNHLY and CDR2 FYNNEI come from the germline V gene. The CDR3 runs 15 residues. The CDR3 here is CASSAGHNSNQPQHF. The CDR3, as DNA: TGTGCCAGCAGTGCGGGACATAATAGCAATCAGCCCCAGCATTTT.

This clone was seen more than once but under ten times. The chain joins TRBV9 to TRBJ2-2; D may be TRBD1 (5 bases). This CDR3 comprises 14 residues. Germline CDR1 is SGDLS and CDR2 is YYNGEE. V was shortened by 3 bases and J by 3 bases, with 9 bases between the two germline ends. The CDR3 nucleotides are TGTGCCAGCAGCGCGACAGTATACACCGGGGAGCTGTTTTTT. Translated: CASSATVYTGELFF.

This clone was found once. This chain connects TRBV18 to TRBJ1-4; TRBD1 matches 8 bases. V was clipped by 6 bases and J by 0 bases; unmatched bases: 9. The CDR3 sequence is 17 residues long. Germline CDR1 KGHSH, CDR2 LQKENI. The CDR3 spells CASSEGQGTATNEKLFF. The CDR3 DNA sequence: TGTGCCAGCTCGGAAGGACAGGGAACTGCAACTAATGAAAAACTGTTTTTT. The entire variable domain, with the rest obtained from reference TRBV18 and TRBJ1-4, is as follows: NAGVMQNPRHLVRRRGQEARLRCSPMKGHSHVYWYRQLPEEGLKFMVYLQKENIIDESGMPKERFSAEFPKEGPSILRIQQVVRGDSAAYFCASSEGQGTATNEKLFFGSGTQLSVL.

The chain links TRBV27 to TRBJ2-6; D possibly corresponds to TRBD2 (5 bases). This CDR3 contains 15 residues. CDR1 is MNHEY and CDR2 is SMNVEV in the germline V gene (reference sequence). The germline V and J ends were trimmed by 2 bases and 3 bases, with 8 bases remaining between them. CDR3 DNA sequence: TGTGCCAGCAGTTTACGGGGTCTTGGGGCCAACGTCCTGACTTTC. Translated: CASSLRGLGANVLTF.

The chain joins TRBV7-3 to TRBJ2-2, with 10 bases matching TRBD2. The CDR3 is 19 amino acids. Germline V gene data show CDR1 as SGHTA and CDR2 as FQGTGA. After removal of 2 bases from V and 6 bases from J, the junction contained 15 bases not matched to a gene. Written as DNA, the CDR3 is TGTGCCAGCAGCTTAGGTTTGGGACAGCGGGAGGGCCACGCCGGGGAGCTGTTTTTT. This sequence encodes CASSLGLGQREGHAGELFF.

The V call is TRBV6-5, the J call TRBJ1-5; D unresolved. The CDR3 extends over 12 amino acids. V shed 7 bases and J shed 4 bases, with 8 bases lying between them. Per the germline V gene, CDR1 is MNHEY and CDR2 is SVGAGI. CDR3: CASNGSNQPQHF. Written as DNA, the CDR3 is TGTGCCAGCAATGGGAGTAATCAGCCCCAGCATTTT.

The rearrangement links TRBV28 to TRBJ2-7; TRBD1 matches at 8 bases. The germline V gene has CDR1 MDHEN and CDR2 SYDVKM. CDR3 length: 13 amino acids. V lost 4 bases to trimming and J lost 6 bases; unmatched junction nucleotides: 5. The CDR3 bases are TGTGCCAGCAGTTCAGGGGGCCTCGGCGAGCAGTACTTC. Its translation: CASSSGGLGEQYF.

The genes are TRBV4-2 and TRBJ2-5, with 8 bases aligning to TRBD2. Germline-derived CDR1 and CDR2 are LGHNA and YNFKEQ. V was pared by 5 bases and J by 6 bases, with 14 bases of the junction left unmatched. This CDR3 contains 16 residues. For the CDR3, the DNA is TGTGCCAGCAGCGACGAGGGCGGGGGGTCAGCACAGACCCAGTACTTC. Protein: CASSDEGGGSAQTQYF.

V is TRBV2 and J is TRBJ2-1; TRBD1 aligns across 12 bases. CDR1 SNHLY and CDR2 FYNNEI come from the germline V gene. This CDR3 region has 15 residues. V lost 6 bases, J lost 10 bases, and 10 bases stayed unmatched. CDR3 sequence reads: CASSAPGTGGPEQFF. CDR3 sequence (DNA): TGTGCCAGCAGCGCCCCCGGGACAGGGGGCCCCGAGCAGTTCTTC.

In this sample, this clone turned up once. The gene calls are TRBV3-1 (or the pseudogene TRBV3-2) and TRBJ2-1; D possibly corresponds to TRBD1 (6 bases). Germline V gene lookup returns CDR1 LGHDT and CDR2 YNNKEL (reference sequence). The length of the CDR3 is 14 residues. Trimming cost V 2 bases and J 7 bases, with 12 bases left between them. In DNA form, the CDR3 reads TGTGCCAGCAGCCAACTACAGGGTAGGAATGAGCAGTTCTTC. Translated, it gives CASSQLQGRNEQFF.

This clone came up once. The genes are TRBV11-2 and TRBJ1-3, with 8 bases that match TRBD1. The CDR3 sequence is 14 residues long. Germline-derived CDR1 and CDR2 are SGHAT and FQNNGV. The junction had 8 bases not matched to a gene; V was cut back by 2 bases and J by 11 bases. In DNA form, the CDR3 reads TGTGCCAGCAGCTTACAGGGGGCTCTTAGCGCCATATATTTT. Translating it yields CASSLQGALSAIYF.

V is TRBV7-2 and J is TRBJ1-2, with TRBD1 matching over 7 bases. Germline V gene data show CDR1 as SGHTA and CDR2 as FQGNSA. The CDR3 contains 13 residues. The ends lost 3 bases at V and 4 bases at J; junction bases unmatched: 2. In DNA form, the CDR3 reads TGTGCCAGCAGCTTGACAGGGTCCTATGGCTACACCTTC. Its translation: CASSLTGSYGYTF.

The CDR3 here is CASSRNYVTGELFF. Here the CDR3 DNA reads TGTGCCAGCAGCCGAAACTATGTCACCGGGGAGCTGTTTTTT. The rearrangement joins TRBV28 to TRBJ2-2; no definite D call. CDR3 length equals 14 residues. The V and J ends lost 6 bases and 4 bases respectively, with 12 bases between them. CDR1 MDHEN and CDR2 SYDVKM come from the germline V gene.